Below, 19 T cell receptor beta chains from the same sample are listed, as sequenced in a study of OX40 agonist ivuxolimab in advanced cancers. TCRdb's table, derived via immunoSEQ multiplex PCR, lists solely in-frame clones and lacks some. Altogether around 100,000 clones are present, 91% being singletons, with the ten largest covering approximately 0.58%. Specimen: CD4+ or CD8+ T cells sorted from blood, collected in a trial of the OX40 agonist ivuxolimab. These TCRs come from an adult with an advanced solid tumor such as melanoma, head and neck, liver or kidney cancer.

The V call is TRBV7-2, the J call TRBJ1-1; 7 bases map to TRBD1. Germline V gene lookup returns CDR1 SGHTA and CDR2 FQGNSA. This CDR3 has 14 amino acids. V gave up 1 base and J gave up 5 bases; unmatched junction bases: 4. As DNA, the CDR3 is TGTGCCAGCAGCTTAGGCAGGGGGAGGACTGAAGCTTTCTTT. Amino acids: CASSLGRGRTEAFF.

V usage is TRBV11-3 and J usage is TRBJ2-7; the match to TRBD2 covers 8 bases. V trimming: 4 bases; J trimming: 2 bases; junction bases outside the gene matches: 7. CDR1 is SGHNT, CDR2 YENEEA, per germline. The CDR3 loop spans 15 amino acids. DNA of the CDR3: TGTGCCAGCAGCTATACTAGCGGATATACCTACGAGCAGTACTTC. This translates into CASSYTSGYTYEQYF.

The V gene is TRBV7-9, the J gene TRBJ1-4, with D possibly TRBD1 on 5 matching bases. The CDR3 loop spans 15 amino acids. Germline V gives CDR1 SEHNR, CDR2 FQNEAQ (reference sequence). V was shortened by 5 bases and J by 7 bases, with 17 bases between the two germline ends. The CDR3 nucleotides are TGTGCCAGCAGCCGTCCCCAGGGTGGAAGTGAAAAACTGTTTTTT. It specifies CASSRPQGGSEKLFF.

The rearrangement joins TRBV28 to TRBJ2-5; D may be TRBD2 (6 bases). The germline V and J ends were trimmed by 2 bases and 5 bases, with 15 bases remaining between them. CDR1 and CDR2 (germline): MDHEN, SYDVKM. This CDR3 region has 15 residues. The CDR3 spells CASSLNRGKRETQYF. CDR3 nucleotide sequence: TGTGCCAGCAGTTTAAATCGGGGGAAGAGGGAGACCCAGTACTTC.

V gene TRBV7-8 combines with J gene TRBJ2-1, with 8 bases identical to TRBD2. V gave up 4 bases and J gave up 1 base; unmatched junction bases: 3. Germline-derived CDR1 and CDR2 are SGHVS and FQNEAQ. The CDR3 loop spans 15 amino acids. CDR3 nucleotide sequence: TGTGCCAGCAGCTCCTCTAGCGGGTCCTACAATGAGCAGTTCTTC. It specifies CASSSSSGSYNEQFF. Full variable domain (missing parts from reference TRBV7-8 and TRBJ2-1): GAGVSQSPRYKVAKRGQDVALRCDPISGHVSLFWYQQALGQGPEFLTYFQNEAQLDKSGLPSDRFFAERPEGSVSTLKIQRTQQEDSAVYLCASSSSSGSYNEQFFGPGTRLTVL.

This rearrangement joins TRBV6-6 to TRBJ2-1; TRBD1 is a possible D gene (5 bases). The CDR3 runs 13 residues. CDR1 MNHNY and CDR2 SVGAGI come from the germline V gene (reference sequence). The V gene lost 3 bases and the J gene lost 5 bases, with 8 bases spanning the gap. CDR3 nucleotides: TGTGCCAGCAGTTATAGGGGCGACAATGAGCAGTTCTTC. Translating gives CASSYRGDNEQFF.

This chain links TRBV18 with TRBJ2-3; 8 nucleotides agree with TRBD2. V dropped 0 bases and J dropped 5; count of bases not matched to a gene: 1. The germline V gene encodes CDR1 KGHSH and CDR2 LQKENI. CDR3 length: 14 residues. This CDR3 is CASSPPAGGDTQYF. In DNA form, the CDR3 reads TGTGCCAGCTCACCACCCGCGGGAGGAGATACGCAGTATTTT. The variable domain in full, with the rest retrieved from reference TRBV18 and TRBJ2-3, is NAGVMQNPRHLVRRRGQEARLRCSPMKGHSHVYWYRQLPEEGLKFMVYLQKENIIDESGMPKERFSAEFPKEGPSILRIQQVVRGDSAAYFCASSPPAGGDTQYFGPGTRLTVL.

The chain combines TRBV5-1 with TRBJ2-5, with no clear D. The CDR3 runs to 13 residues. V gave up 5 bases and J gave up 3 bases, with 11 bases separating them. Germline V CDR1 and CDR2: SGHRS, YFSETQ. CDR3 in amino acids: CASRTSIKETQYF. The DNA of the CDR3 is TGCGCCAGCAGAACGTCAATTAAAGAGACCCAGTACTTC.

The chain links TRBV19 to TRBJ2-3, with TRBD1 matching over 7 bases. With V trimmed by 6 bases and J by 4 bases, 7 bases remained unmatched. In germline, CDR1 is LNHDA, CDR2 SQIVND (reference sequence). CDR3 length: 14 amino acids. CDR3 nucleotide sequence: TGTGCCAGTAGGAGGACAGGAGGCTCAGATACGCAGTATTTT. Translating it yields CASRRTGGSDTQYF. The whole variable domain, remainder taken from reference TRBV19 and TRBJ2-3, is DGGITQSPKYLFRKEGQNVTLSCEQNLNHDAMYWYRQDPGQGLRLIYYSQIVNDFQKGDIAEGYSVSREKKESFPLTVTSAQKNPTAFYLCASRRTGGSDTQYFGPGTRLTVL.

This clone was detected once. The J gene is TRBJ2-1, the V gene TRBV11-2; D is uncertain. The CDR3 is 13 amino acids. Germline V gene data show CDR1 as SGHAT and CDR2 as FQNNGV. V gave up 0 bases and J gave up 12 bases, with 12 bases separating them. In DNA form, the CDR3 reads TGTGCCAGCAGCTTAGATCGCGAATTTAGGCAGTTCTTC. Protein: CASSLDREFRQFF. Full variable domain (remainder filled in from reference TRBV11-2 and TRBJ2-1): EAGVAQSPRYKIIEKRQSVAFWCNPISGHATLYWYQQILGQGPKLLIQFQNNGVVDDSQLPKDRFSAERLKGVDSTLKIQPAKLEDSAVYLCASSLDREFRQFFGPGTRLTVL.

The V and J genes are TRBV6-1 and TRBJ2-1; D is unclear. The CDR3 is 15 amino acids. V was trimmed by 5 bases and J by 0 bases, leaving 11 bases between them. Germline values: CDR1 MNHNS, CDR2 SASEGT. The chain's CDR3 is CASSSDTGSYNEQFF. CDR3 nucleotide sequence: TGTGCCAGCAGTTCCGACACGGGCTCCTACAATGAGCAGTTCTTC.

This clone was detected once. The chain couples TRBV27 to TRBJ2-5, with D possibly being TRBD1 (6 bases). Germline values: CDR1 MNHEY, CDR2 SMNVEV (reference sequence). V dropped 0 bases and J dropped 2 bases, with 10 bases sitting between them. CDR3 length equals 15 residues. The chain's CDR3 is CASSLSWTVQETQYF. CDR3 nucleotides: TGTGCCAGCAGTTTATCGTGGACAGTGCAAGAGACCCAGTACTTC.

The V call is TRBV19, the J call TRBJ2-5; perhaps TRBD2 as D (7 bases). V lost 3 bases and J 5 bases, leaving 22 bases between the germline ends. In germline, CDR1 is LNHDA, CDR2 SQIVND (reference sequence). The CDR3 covers 17 residues. The CDR3 DNA is TGTGCCAGTAGTATTGAGGGGGGGCCCTCCCCGGGTGAGACCCAGTACTTC. Translated: CASSIEGGPSPGETQYF.

The CDR3 is CATKSPRSSYEQYF. For the CDR3, the DNA is TGTGCCACAAAAAGCCCACGAAGCTCCTACGAGCAGTACTTC. The rearrangement joins TRBV19 to TRBJ2-7; D gene unclear. The germline CDR1 and CDR2 sequences are LNHDA and SQIVND (reference sequence). V lost 10 bases to trimming and J lost 0 bases, with 16 bases between them. The CDR3 is 14 residues long. Variable domain in full (rest from reference TRBV19 and TRBJ2-7): DGGITQSPKYLFRKEGQNVTLSCEQNLNHDAMYWYRQDPGQGLRLIYYSQIVNDFQKGDIAEGYSVSREKKESFPLTVTSAQKNPTAFYLCATKSPRSSYEQYFGPGTRLTVT.

In this sample, this clone turned up once. This chain links TRBV4-2 with TRBJ2-7; 11 nucleotides match TRBD1. Germline lookup yields CDR1 LGHNA and CDR2 YNFKEQ. CDR3 length: 15 amino acids. After removal of 4 bases from V and 4 bases from J, the junction contained 6 bases not matched to a gene. The CDR3 region is CASSLSGTGGYEQYF. DNA for the CDR3: TGTGCCAGCAGCCTCTCCGGGACAGGGGGGTACGAGCAGTACTTC.

The chain is built from TRBV28 and TRBJ1-4; a weak D match, TRBD1 (5 bases). The V and J ends lost 7 bases and 0 bases respectively, with 6 bases between them. CDR1 and CDR2 (germline): MDHEN, SYDVKM. The CDR3 loop spans 13 amino acids. The CDR3 region is CASKGSTNEKLFF. DNA of the CDR3: TGTGCCAGCAAGGGGTCAACTAATGAAAAACTGTTTTTT.

V usage is TRBV25-1 and J usage is TRBJ1-4, with a tentative D call TRBD1 (6 bases). Trimming stripped 3 bases from V and 4 bases from J, with 12 bases between. The CDR3 sequence is 15 residues long. In germline, CDR1 is MGHDK, CDR2 SYGVNS. The CDR3 protein is CASSDTRQVNEKLFF. Written as DNA, the CDR3 is TGTGCCAGCAGTGATACCCGACAGGTTAATGAAAAACTGTTTTTT.

The chain links TRBV5-6 to TRBJ2-7; 7 positions agree with TRBD1. The germline V gene encodes CDR1 SGHDT and CDR2 YYEEEE. V trimming: 4 bases; J trimming: 2 bases; junction bases outside the gene matches: 6. The CDR3 loop spans 14 amino acids. CDR3 region: CASSRGQWTYEQYF. Written as DNA, the CDR3 is TGTGCCAGCAGCCGGGGACAGTGGACCTACGAGCAGTACTTC.

V and J are TRBV5-4 and TRBJ2-6; D call uncertain. The V gene lost 3 bases and the J gene lost 0 bases, with 13 bases spanning the gap. The CDR3 contains 17 residues. Germline CDR1 reads SGHNT; CDR2 reads YYREEE (reference sequence). CDR3 protein: CASSSLDGSSGANVLTF. CDR3 coding DNA: TGTGCCAGCAGCTCCCTTGACGGAAGCTCTGGGGCCAACGTCCTGACTTTC. Together with reference TRBV5-4 and TRBJ2-6, the CDR3 gives the full variable domain: ETGVTQSPTHLIKTRGQQVTLRCSSQSGHNTVSWYQQALGQGPQFIFQYYREEENGRGNFPPRFSGLQFPNYSSELNVNALELDDSALYLCASSSLDGSSGANVLTFGAGSRLTVL.